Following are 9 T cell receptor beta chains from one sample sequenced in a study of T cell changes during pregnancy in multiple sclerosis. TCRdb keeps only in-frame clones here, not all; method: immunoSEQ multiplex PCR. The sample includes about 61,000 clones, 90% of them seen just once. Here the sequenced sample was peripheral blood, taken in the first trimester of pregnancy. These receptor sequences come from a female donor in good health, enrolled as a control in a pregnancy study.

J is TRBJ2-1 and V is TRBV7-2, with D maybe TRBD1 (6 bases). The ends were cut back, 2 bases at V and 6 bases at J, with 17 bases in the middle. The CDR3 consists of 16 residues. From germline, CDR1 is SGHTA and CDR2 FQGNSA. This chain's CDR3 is CASSLSHRAGRNEQFF. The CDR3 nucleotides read TGTGCCAGCAGCTTAAGTCACAGGGCAGGGCGCAATGAGCAGTTCTTC.

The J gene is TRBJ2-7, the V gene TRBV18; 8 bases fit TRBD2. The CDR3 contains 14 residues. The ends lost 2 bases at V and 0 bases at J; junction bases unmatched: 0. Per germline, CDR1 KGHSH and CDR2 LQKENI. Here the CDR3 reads CASSPGTSSYEQYF. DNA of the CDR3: TGTGCCAGCTCACCAGGGACTAGCTCCTACGAGCAGTACTTC. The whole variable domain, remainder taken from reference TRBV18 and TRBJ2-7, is NAGVMQNPRHLVRRRGQEARLRCSPMKGHSHVYWYRQLPEEGLKFMVYLQKENIIDESGMPKERFSAEFPKEGPSILRIQQVVRGDSAAYFCASSPGTSSYEQYFGPGTRLTVT.

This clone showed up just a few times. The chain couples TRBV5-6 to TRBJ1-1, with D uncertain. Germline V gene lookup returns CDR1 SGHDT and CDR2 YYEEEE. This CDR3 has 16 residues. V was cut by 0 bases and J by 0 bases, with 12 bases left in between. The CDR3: CASSLVGAIMNTEAFF. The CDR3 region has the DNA TGTGCCAGCAGCTTGGTTGGAGCAATCATGAACACTGAAGCTTTCTTT.

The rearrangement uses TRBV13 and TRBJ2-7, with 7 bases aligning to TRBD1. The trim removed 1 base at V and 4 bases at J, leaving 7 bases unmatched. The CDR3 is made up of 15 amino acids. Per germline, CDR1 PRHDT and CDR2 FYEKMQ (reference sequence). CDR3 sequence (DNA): TGTGCCAGCAGCTTAGAAGGGACAGCCCTATACGAGCAGTACTTC. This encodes CASSLEGTALYEQYF.

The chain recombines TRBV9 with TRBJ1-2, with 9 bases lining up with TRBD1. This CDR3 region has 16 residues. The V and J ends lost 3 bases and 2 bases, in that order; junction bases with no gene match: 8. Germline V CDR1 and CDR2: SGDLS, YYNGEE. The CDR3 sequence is CASSEPRDRVNYGYTF. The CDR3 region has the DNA TGTGCCAGCAGCGAACCTCGGGACAGGGTAAACTATGGCTACACCTTC. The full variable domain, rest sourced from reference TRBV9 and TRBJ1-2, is DSGVTQTPKHLITATGQRVTLRCSPRSGDLSVYWYQQSLDQGLQFLIQYYNGEERAKGNILERFSAQQFPDLHSELNLSSLELGDSALYFCASSEPRDRVNYGYTFGSGTRLTVV.

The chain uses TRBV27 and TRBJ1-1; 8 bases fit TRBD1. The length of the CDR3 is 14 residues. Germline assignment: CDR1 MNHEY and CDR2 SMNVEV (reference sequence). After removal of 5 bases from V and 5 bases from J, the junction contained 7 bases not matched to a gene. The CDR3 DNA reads TGTGCCAGCAGTCTCCAACAGGGGGGGACTGAAGCTTTCTTT. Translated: CASSLQQGGTEAFF.

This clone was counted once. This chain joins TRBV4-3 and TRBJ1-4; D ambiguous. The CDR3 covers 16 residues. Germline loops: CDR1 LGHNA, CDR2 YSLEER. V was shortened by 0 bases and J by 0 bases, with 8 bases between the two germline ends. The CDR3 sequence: CASSQDRPATNEKLFF. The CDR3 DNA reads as TGCGCCAGCAGCCAAGACAGGCCTGCAACTAATGAAAAACTGTTTTTT.

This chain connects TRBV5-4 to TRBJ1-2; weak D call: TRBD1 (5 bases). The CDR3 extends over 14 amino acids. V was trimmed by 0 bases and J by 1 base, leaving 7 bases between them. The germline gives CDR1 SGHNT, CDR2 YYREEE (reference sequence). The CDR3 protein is CASSLVGDNYGYTF. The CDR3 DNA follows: TGTGCCAGCAGCTTGGTAGGGGATAACTATGGCTACACCTTC. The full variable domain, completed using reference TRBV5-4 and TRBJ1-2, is ETGVTQSPTHLIKTRGQQVTLRCSSQSGHNTVSWYQQALGQGPQFIFQYYREEENGRGNFPPRFSGLQFPNYSSELNVNALELDDSALYLCASSLVGDNYGYTFGSGTRLTVV.

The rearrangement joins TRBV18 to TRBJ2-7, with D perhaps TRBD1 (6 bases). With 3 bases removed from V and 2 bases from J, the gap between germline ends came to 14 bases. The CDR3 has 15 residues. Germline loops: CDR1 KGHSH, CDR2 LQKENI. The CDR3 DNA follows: TGTGCCAGCTCACCTAAGCAGGGGCTACCCTACGAGCAGTACTTC. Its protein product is CASSPKQGLPYEQYF.